The rows below give T cell receptor beta chains drawn from one sample of a study of T cell repertoires in cytomegalovirus infection. TCRdb itself ran the reads through MiXCR, one entry per CDR3 protein. The sample holds about 180,000 distinct CDR3 sequences, about 18% seen once. Sequences were obtained from CD8+ T cells from PBMCs. Receptor source: a human donor in good health (CMV status not recorded). Some clones in this sample may be carry-over from other donors' samples. CDR3s include the opening cysteine and the closing phenylalanine or tryptophan. The D gene is left open where the match is weak. Rows give clone size only sometimes, using once, few, many, or a class for an expanded clone.

cdr3_length: 14
v_call: TRBV6-2/TRBV6-3
d_call: .
clone_size: .
j_call: TRBJ2-3
cdr3_aa: CASNRDSSTDTQYF
cdr3_nt: TGTGCCAGCAACCGGGACTCTAGCACAGATACGCAGTATTTT

cdr3_length: 16
v_call: TRBV7-9
d_call: .
clone_size: .
j_call: TRBJ2-7
cdr3_aa: CASSDQGLPTFYEQYF
cdr3_nt: TGTGCCAGCAGCGACCAGGGACTCCCAACCTTTTACGAGCAGTACTTC

cdr3_length: 14
v_call: TRBV7-2
d_call: TRBD1
clone_size: many
j_call: TRBJ2-5
cdr3_aa: CASRPRGRQETQYF
cdr3_nt: TGTGCCAGCAGGCCTAGGGGGCGCCAAGAGACCCAGTACTTC

cdr3_length: 17
v_call: TRBV7-8
d_call: TRBD1
clone_size: few
j_call: TRBJ1-1
cdr3_aa: CASSFQDRASMNTEAFF
cdr3_nt: TGTGCCAGCAGCTTTCAGGACAGGGCATCTATGAACACTGAAGCTTTCTTT

cdr3_length: 15
v_call: TRBV18
d_call: .
clone_size: .
j_call: TRBJ2-5
cdr3_aa: CASSPYDRSQETQYF
cdr3_nt: TGTGCCAGCTCACCCTACGACAGGTCCCAAGAGACCCAGTACTTC

cdr3_length: 16
v_call: TRBV28
d_call: TRBD1
clone_size: few
j_call: TRBJ2-7
cdr3_aa: CASSSDRARITDEQYF
cdr3_nt: TGTGCCAGCAGTTCGGACAGGGCAAGAATTACGGACGAGCAGTACTTC

cdr3_length: 16
v_call: TRBV7-2
d_call: .
clone_size: .
j_call: TRBJ1-6
cdr3_aa: CASSPAVGDYNSPLHF
cdr3_nt: TGTGCCAGCAGCCCCGCGGTGGGCGACTATAATTCACCCCTCCACTTT

cdr3_length: 15
v_call: TRBV28
d_call: .
clone_size: .
j_call: TRBJ2-3
cdr3_aa: CASSDPQGNPDTQYF
cdr3_nt: TGTGCCAGTTCTGATCCGCAGGGGAACCCAGATACGCAGTATTTT

cdr3_length: 15
v_call: TRBV12-3/TRBV12-4
d_call: TRBD1
clone_size: few
j_call: TRBJ2-3
cdr3_aa: CASRRQGGESDTQYF
cdr3_nt: TGTGCCAGCAGACGACAGGGGGGTGAGTCAGATACGCAGTATTTT

cdr3_length: 15
v_call: TRBV7-2
d_call: TRBD1
clone_size: .
j_call: TRBJ1-1
cdr3_aa: CASSHTDRVDTEAFF
cdr3_nt: TGTGCCAGCAGTCATACCGACAGGGTGGACACTGAAGCTTTCTTT

cdr3_length: 15
v_call: TRBV11-3
d_call: .
clone_size: few
j_call: TRBJ1-1
cdr3_aa: CASSCRLGGCAEAFF
cdr3_nt: TGTGCCAGCAGCTGCCGATTGGGGGGCTGCGCTGAAGCTTTCTTT

cdr3_length: 15
v_call: TRBV7-8
d_call: .
clone_size: .
j_call: TRBJ1-1
cdr3_aa: CASSSPPLSNTEAFF
cdr3_nt: TGTGCCAGCAGCTCCCCTCCCCTCTCGAACACTGAAGCTTTCTTT

cdr3_length: 15
v_call: TRBV7-2
d_call: .
clone_size: .
j_call: TRBJ1-4
cdr3_aa: CASSLRLQDNEKLFF
cdr3_nt: TGTGCCAGCAGCTTAAGGTTACAGGATAATGAAAAACTGTTTTTT